This T cell receptor (beta chain) was captured by sequencing in a study of Ad26.COV2.S vaccination and SARS-CoV-2 variants. Study-level background: Once or twice, 56 days apart, Ad26.COV2.S was delivered intramuscularly.

The treatment was: around 19 received Ad26.COV2.S at low or high dose, single or two shots; about 5 received placebo; per-sample allocation not given. Specimens were obtained on day 63 following the first vaccine or placebo injection. V lost 10 bases and J 4 bases, leaving 13 bases between the germline ends. The CDR3 has 13 residues. From germline, CDR1 is SGHVS and CDR2 FNYEAQ. Clones were sequenced by immunoSEQ multiplex PCR, and TCRdb holds only the in-frame ones, with some missing. The sample shows approximately 350,000 clones, about 80% of them seen only once. This clone has more than one count but fewer than ten.

The sequence derives from a person aged 18-60 years who received the Ad26.COV2.S COVID-19 vaccine or a placebo. This sequence joins TRBV7-6 and TRBJ2-2; D unresolved. Source: peripheral blood, taken in a trial of Ad26.COV2.S vaccine versus placebo. CDR3 in amino acids: CAIQVKATGELFF. CDR3 sequence (DNA): TGTGCCATCCAGGTTAAGGCCACCGGGGAGCTGTTTTTT.